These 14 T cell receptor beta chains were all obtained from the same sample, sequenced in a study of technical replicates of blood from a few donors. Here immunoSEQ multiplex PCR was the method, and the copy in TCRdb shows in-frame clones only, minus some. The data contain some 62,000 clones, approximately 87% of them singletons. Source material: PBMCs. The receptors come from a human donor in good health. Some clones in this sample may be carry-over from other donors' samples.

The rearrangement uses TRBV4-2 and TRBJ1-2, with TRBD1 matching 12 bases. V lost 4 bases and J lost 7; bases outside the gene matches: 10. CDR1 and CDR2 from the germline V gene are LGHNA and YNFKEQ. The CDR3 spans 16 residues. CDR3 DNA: TGTGCCAGCAGCCGCCCGCGGGGACAGGGGGCAATTGGCTACACCTTC. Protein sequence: CASSRPRGQGAIGYTF.

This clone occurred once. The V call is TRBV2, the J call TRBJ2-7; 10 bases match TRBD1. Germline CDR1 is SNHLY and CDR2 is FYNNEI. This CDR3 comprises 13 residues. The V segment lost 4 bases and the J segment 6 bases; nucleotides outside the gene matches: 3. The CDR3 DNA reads TGTGCCAGCAGTGGCGGGACAGGGGTCGAGCAGTACTTC. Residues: CASSGGTGVEQYF.

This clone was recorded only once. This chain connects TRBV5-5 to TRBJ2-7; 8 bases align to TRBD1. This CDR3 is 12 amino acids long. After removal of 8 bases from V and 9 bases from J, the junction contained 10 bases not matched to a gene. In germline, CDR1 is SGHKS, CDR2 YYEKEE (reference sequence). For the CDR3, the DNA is TGTGCCAGTCCGGGACAGGAGGTAAGGCAGTACTTC. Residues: CASPGQEVRQYF. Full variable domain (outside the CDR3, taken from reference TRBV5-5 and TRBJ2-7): DAGVTQSPTHLIKTRGQQVTLRCSPISGHKSVSWYQQVLGQGPQFIFQYYEKEERGRGNFPDRFSARQFPNYSSELNVNALLLGDSALYLCASPGQEVRQYFGPGTRLTVT.

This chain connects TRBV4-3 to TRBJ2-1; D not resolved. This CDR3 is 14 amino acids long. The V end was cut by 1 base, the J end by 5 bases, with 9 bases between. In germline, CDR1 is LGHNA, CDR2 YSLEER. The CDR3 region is CASSQVYTHNEQFF. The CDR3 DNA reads TGCGCCAGCAGCCAAGTTTATACTCACAATGAGCAGTTCTTC.

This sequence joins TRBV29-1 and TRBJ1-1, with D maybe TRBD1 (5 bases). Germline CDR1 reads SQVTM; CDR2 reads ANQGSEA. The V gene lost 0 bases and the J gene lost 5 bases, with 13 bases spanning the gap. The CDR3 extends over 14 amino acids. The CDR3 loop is CSVEDPAGRTEAFF. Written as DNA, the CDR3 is TGCAGCGTTGAAGACCCGGCAGGGAGGACTGAAGCTTTCTTT. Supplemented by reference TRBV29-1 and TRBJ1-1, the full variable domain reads SAVISQKPSRDICQRGTSLTIQCQVDSQVTMMFWYRQQPGQSLTLIATANQGSEATYESGFVIDKFPISRPNLTFSTLTVSNMSPEDSSIYLCSVEDPAGRTEAFFGQGTRLTVV.

The CDR3 loop reads CASREAGGGPYEQYF. The CDR3 nucleotides are TGTGCCAGCAGAGAAGCGGGGGGTGGTCCCTACGAGCAGTACTTC. The V and J genes are TRBV7-3 and TRBJ2-7; TRBD2 matches 9 bases. The germline CDR1 and CDR2 sequences are SGHTA and FQGTGA. The V and J ends lost 6 bases and 2 bases, in that order; junction bases with no gene match: 8. CDR3 size: 15 residues.

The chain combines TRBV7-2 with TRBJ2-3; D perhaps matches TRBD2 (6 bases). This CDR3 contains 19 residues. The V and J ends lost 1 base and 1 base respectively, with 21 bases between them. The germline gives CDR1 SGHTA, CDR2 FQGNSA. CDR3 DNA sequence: TGTGCCAGCAGCTTAGGTACGGGACTCGGGCGGAGGGGCACAGATACGCAGTATTTT. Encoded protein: CASSLGTGLGRRGTDTQYF.

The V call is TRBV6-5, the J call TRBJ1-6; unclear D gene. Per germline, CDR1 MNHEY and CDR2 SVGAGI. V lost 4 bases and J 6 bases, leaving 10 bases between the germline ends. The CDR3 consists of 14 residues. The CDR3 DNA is TGTGCCAGCAGTTTGGGCAGAGTTAATTCACCCCTCCACTTT. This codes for CASSLGRVNSPLHF.

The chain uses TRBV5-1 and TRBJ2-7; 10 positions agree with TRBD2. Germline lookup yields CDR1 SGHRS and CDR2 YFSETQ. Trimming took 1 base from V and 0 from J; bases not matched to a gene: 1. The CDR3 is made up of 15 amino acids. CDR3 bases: TGCGCCAGCAGCTTGCTAGCGGGGGACTCCTACGAGCAGTACTTC. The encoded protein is CASSLLAGDSYEQYF. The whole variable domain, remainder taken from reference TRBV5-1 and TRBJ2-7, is KAGVTQTPRYLIKTRGQQVTLSCSPISGHRSVSWYQQTPGQGLQFLFEYFSETQRNKGNFPGRFSGRQFSNSRSEMNVSTLELGDSALYLCASSLLAGDSYEQYFGPGTRLTVT.

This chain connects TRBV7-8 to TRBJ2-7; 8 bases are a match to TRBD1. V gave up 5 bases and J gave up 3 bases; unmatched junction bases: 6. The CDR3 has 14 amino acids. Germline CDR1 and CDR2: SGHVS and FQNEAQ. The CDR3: CASSMLGQGYEQYF. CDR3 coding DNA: TGTGCCAGCAGCATGCTTGGACAGGGCTACGAGCAGTACTTC.

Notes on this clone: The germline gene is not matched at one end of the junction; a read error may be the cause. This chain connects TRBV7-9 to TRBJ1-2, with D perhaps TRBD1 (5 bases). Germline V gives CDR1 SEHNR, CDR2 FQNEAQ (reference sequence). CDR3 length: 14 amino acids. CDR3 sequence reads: CASTLSGINYGYTF. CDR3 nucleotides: TGTGCCAGCACCTTATCAGGGATTAACTATGGCTACACCTTC.

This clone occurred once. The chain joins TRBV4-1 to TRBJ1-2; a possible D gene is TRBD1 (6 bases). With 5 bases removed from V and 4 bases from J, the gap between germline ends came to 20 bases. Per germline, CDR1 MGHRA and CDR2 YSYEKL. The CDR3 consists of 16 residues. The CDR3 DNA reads TGCGCCAGCAGCAGGCCTCGGGACACAAAGCCCTATGGCTACACCTTC. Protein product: CASSRPRDTKPYGYTF.

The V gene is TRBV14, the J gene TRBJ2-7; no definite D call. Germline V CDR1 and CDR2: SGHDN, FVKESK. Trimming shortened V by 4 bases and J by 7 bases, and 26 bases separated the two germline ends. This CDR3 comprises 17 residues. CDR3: CASSPPARPVEAREQYF. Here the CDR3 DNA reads TGTGCCAGCAGCCCCCCAGCCCGCCCGGTAGAGGCGCGTGAGCAGTACTTC.

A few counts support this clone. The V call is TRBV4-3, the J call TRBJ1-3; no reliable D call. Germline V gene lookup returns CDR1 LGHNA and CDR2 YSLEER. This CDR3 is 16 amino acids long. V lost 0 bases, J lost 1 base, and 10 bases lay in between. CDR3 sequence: CASSQDRSASGNTIYF. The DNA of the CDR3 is TGCGCCAGCAGCCAAGATCGCTCTGCGTCTGGAAACACCATATATTTT.